This T cell receptor (beta chain) was recovered during a study of T cell responses to AZD1222 COVID-19 vaccine. Whole-study findings and limits: Baseline seropositivity occurred in only 5 to 7 AZD1222 recipients. White British people made up most donors, females outnumbered males, and clonal diversity was possibly underestimated. It was only after the peak T cell response that any repertoires were sampled.

About this clone itself: The antigen is not known.

Using immunoSEQ multiplex PCR, the repertoire was profiled, and TCRdb retains in-frame clones only, with some absent. In the table there are tens of thousands of clones, about 80% of which are singletons. Trimming pared 0 bases from V and 3 bases from J, leaving 13 bases between. Per the germline V gene, CDR1 is SGDLS and CDR2 is YYNGEE. There are 15 residues in the CDR3. The starting material was peripheral blood, obtained 28 days after the second AZD1222 dose. The source of this sequence is an adult who received the AZD1222 COVID-19 vaccine. The chain uses TRBV9 and TRBJ2-7; D remains ambiguous. CDR3 protein: CASSVARTAGYEQYF. CDR3 nucleotides: TGTGCCAGCAGCGTAGCCCGAACAGCAGGCTACGAGCAGTACTTC.